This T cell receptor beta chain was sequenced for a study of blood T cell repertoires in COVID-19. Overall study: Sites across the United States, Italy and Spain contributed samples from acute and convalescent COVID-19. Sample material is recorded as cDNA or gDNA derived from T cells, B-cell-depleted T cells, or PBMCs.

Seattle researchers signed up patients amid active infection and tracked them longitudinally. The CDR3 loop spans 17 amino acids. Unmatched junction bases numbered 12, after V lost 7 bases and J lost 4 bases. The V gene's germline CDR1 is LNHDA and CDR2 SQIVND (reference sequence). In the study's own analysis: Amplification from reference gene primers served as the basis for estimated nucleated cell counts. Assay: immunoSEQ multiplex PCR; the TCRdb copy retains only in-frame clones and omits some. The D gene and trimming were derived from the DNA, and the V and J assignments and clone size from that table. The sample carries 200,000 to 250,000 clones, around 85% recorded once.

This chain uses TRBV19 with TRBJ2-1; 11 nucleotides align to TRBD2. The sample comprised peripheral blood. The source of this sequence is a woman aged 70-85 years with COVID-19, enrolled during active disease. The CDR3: CASTTAEGLAGYNEQFF. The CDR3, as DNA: TGTGCCAGTACCACAGCGGAAGGACTAGCGGGTTACAATGAGCAGTTCTTC.